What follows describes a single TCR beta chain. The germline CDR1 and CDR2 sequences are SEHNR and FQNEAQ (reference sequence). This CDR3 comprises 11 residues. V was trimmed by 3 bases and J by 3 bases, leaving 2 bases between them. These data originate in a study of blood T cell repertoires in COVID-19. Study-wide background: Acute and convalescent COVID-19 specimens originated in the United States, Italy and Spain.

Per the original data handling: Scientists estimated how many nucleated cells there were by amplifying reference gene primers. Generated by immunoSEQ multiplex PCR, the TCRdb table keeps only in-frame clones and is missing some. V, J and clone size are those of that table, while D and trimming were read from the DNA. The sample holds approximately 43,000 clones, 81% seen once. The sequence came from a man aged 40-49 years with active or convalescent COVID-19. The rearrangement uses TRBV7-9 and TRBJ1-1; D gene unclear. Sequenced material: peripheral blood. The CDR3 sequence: CASSFDTEAFF. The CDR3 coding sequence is TGTGCCAGCAGCTTCGACACTGAAGCTTTCTTT.